What follows are 3 T cell receptor beta chains derived from one specimen sequenced in a study of persistence of HIV-infected CD4 T cells. The libraries were made with immunoSEQ version 4 in survey mode. The table came from immunoSEQ multiplex PCR; TCRdb's copy has only in-frame clones and leaves some out. Here the sample spans tens of thousands of clones, around 80% being singletons. Cells were stimulated with CMV-infected fibroblast lysates at about 9.4 ug/mL. CD40L/CD69 double-negative CD45RO-high memory CD4+ T cells were collected. What these receptors recognize is not known. The specimen was CD4+ T cells sorted from PBMCs after 18-hour stimulation, collected from a patient who received antiretroviral therapy. Receptors originate from an adult man with HIV who was CMV-seropositive.

The gene calls are TRBV5-1 and TRBJ1-4; 9 bases match TRBD1. V lost 1 base, J lost 0 bases, and 4 bases stayed unmatched. This CDR3 is 17 amino acids long. The germline CDR1 and CDR2 sequences are SGHRS and YFSETQ. The CDR3 DNA sequence: TGCGCCAGCAGCTTGTTGGGACAGGGCACAACTAATGAAAAACTGTTTTTT. Translating gives CASSLLGQGTTNEKLFF.

The chain has TRBV27 and TRBJ2-7, with D unclear. Germline V gene lookup returns CDR1 MNHEY and CDR2 SMNVEV (reference sequence). V gave up 3 bases and J gave up 3 bases, with 12 bases separating them. CDR3 length equals 14 residues. The CDR3 loop reads CASSFGLEGYEQYF. CDR3 in DNA: TGTGCCAGCAGTTTCGGTCTCGAAGGCTACGAGCAGTACTTC.

The chain uses TRBV7-2 and TRBJ1-2, with D possibly matching TRBD1 (6 bases). This CDR3 is built from 14 residues. Germline CDR1 is SGHTA and CDR2 is FQGNSA. Trimming took off 2 bases at V and 4 bases at J, with 11 bases between the two ends. CDR3 DNA sequence: TGTGCCAGCAGCTTATATGGGGGCTCCTATGGCTACACCTTC. Its protein is CASSLYGGSYGYTF.